This T cell receptor beta chain is drawn from a study of blood T cell repertoires in COVID-19. Overall study: Some COVID-19 samples were acute and others convalescent; all came from the United States, Italy and Spain.

Original data processing: Estimation of nucleated cell counts was performed using reference gene primer amplification. The assay was immunoSEQ multiplex PCR, and TCRdb's table has in-frame clones only and misses some. Clonal size and the V and J genes are those of that table, whereas D and trimming came from the DNA. The repertoire consists of about 57,000 clones, with about four fifths occurring once and the leading ten covering about 22%. The CDR3 totals 15 residues. The germline gives CDR1 SGHTA, CDR2 FQGNSA. Trimming removed 5 bases at V and 2 bases at J, with 15 bases between. The sequenced sample was peripheral blood. V and J are TRBV7-2 and TRBJ2-5, with D possibly matching TRBD2 (5 bases). This TCR came from a woman aged 60-75 years with acute or convalescent COVID-19. The chain's CDR3 is CASSPGLMAQETQYF. DNA for the CDR3: TGTGCCAGCAGCCCCGGACTCATGGCTCAAGAGACCCAGTACTTC.